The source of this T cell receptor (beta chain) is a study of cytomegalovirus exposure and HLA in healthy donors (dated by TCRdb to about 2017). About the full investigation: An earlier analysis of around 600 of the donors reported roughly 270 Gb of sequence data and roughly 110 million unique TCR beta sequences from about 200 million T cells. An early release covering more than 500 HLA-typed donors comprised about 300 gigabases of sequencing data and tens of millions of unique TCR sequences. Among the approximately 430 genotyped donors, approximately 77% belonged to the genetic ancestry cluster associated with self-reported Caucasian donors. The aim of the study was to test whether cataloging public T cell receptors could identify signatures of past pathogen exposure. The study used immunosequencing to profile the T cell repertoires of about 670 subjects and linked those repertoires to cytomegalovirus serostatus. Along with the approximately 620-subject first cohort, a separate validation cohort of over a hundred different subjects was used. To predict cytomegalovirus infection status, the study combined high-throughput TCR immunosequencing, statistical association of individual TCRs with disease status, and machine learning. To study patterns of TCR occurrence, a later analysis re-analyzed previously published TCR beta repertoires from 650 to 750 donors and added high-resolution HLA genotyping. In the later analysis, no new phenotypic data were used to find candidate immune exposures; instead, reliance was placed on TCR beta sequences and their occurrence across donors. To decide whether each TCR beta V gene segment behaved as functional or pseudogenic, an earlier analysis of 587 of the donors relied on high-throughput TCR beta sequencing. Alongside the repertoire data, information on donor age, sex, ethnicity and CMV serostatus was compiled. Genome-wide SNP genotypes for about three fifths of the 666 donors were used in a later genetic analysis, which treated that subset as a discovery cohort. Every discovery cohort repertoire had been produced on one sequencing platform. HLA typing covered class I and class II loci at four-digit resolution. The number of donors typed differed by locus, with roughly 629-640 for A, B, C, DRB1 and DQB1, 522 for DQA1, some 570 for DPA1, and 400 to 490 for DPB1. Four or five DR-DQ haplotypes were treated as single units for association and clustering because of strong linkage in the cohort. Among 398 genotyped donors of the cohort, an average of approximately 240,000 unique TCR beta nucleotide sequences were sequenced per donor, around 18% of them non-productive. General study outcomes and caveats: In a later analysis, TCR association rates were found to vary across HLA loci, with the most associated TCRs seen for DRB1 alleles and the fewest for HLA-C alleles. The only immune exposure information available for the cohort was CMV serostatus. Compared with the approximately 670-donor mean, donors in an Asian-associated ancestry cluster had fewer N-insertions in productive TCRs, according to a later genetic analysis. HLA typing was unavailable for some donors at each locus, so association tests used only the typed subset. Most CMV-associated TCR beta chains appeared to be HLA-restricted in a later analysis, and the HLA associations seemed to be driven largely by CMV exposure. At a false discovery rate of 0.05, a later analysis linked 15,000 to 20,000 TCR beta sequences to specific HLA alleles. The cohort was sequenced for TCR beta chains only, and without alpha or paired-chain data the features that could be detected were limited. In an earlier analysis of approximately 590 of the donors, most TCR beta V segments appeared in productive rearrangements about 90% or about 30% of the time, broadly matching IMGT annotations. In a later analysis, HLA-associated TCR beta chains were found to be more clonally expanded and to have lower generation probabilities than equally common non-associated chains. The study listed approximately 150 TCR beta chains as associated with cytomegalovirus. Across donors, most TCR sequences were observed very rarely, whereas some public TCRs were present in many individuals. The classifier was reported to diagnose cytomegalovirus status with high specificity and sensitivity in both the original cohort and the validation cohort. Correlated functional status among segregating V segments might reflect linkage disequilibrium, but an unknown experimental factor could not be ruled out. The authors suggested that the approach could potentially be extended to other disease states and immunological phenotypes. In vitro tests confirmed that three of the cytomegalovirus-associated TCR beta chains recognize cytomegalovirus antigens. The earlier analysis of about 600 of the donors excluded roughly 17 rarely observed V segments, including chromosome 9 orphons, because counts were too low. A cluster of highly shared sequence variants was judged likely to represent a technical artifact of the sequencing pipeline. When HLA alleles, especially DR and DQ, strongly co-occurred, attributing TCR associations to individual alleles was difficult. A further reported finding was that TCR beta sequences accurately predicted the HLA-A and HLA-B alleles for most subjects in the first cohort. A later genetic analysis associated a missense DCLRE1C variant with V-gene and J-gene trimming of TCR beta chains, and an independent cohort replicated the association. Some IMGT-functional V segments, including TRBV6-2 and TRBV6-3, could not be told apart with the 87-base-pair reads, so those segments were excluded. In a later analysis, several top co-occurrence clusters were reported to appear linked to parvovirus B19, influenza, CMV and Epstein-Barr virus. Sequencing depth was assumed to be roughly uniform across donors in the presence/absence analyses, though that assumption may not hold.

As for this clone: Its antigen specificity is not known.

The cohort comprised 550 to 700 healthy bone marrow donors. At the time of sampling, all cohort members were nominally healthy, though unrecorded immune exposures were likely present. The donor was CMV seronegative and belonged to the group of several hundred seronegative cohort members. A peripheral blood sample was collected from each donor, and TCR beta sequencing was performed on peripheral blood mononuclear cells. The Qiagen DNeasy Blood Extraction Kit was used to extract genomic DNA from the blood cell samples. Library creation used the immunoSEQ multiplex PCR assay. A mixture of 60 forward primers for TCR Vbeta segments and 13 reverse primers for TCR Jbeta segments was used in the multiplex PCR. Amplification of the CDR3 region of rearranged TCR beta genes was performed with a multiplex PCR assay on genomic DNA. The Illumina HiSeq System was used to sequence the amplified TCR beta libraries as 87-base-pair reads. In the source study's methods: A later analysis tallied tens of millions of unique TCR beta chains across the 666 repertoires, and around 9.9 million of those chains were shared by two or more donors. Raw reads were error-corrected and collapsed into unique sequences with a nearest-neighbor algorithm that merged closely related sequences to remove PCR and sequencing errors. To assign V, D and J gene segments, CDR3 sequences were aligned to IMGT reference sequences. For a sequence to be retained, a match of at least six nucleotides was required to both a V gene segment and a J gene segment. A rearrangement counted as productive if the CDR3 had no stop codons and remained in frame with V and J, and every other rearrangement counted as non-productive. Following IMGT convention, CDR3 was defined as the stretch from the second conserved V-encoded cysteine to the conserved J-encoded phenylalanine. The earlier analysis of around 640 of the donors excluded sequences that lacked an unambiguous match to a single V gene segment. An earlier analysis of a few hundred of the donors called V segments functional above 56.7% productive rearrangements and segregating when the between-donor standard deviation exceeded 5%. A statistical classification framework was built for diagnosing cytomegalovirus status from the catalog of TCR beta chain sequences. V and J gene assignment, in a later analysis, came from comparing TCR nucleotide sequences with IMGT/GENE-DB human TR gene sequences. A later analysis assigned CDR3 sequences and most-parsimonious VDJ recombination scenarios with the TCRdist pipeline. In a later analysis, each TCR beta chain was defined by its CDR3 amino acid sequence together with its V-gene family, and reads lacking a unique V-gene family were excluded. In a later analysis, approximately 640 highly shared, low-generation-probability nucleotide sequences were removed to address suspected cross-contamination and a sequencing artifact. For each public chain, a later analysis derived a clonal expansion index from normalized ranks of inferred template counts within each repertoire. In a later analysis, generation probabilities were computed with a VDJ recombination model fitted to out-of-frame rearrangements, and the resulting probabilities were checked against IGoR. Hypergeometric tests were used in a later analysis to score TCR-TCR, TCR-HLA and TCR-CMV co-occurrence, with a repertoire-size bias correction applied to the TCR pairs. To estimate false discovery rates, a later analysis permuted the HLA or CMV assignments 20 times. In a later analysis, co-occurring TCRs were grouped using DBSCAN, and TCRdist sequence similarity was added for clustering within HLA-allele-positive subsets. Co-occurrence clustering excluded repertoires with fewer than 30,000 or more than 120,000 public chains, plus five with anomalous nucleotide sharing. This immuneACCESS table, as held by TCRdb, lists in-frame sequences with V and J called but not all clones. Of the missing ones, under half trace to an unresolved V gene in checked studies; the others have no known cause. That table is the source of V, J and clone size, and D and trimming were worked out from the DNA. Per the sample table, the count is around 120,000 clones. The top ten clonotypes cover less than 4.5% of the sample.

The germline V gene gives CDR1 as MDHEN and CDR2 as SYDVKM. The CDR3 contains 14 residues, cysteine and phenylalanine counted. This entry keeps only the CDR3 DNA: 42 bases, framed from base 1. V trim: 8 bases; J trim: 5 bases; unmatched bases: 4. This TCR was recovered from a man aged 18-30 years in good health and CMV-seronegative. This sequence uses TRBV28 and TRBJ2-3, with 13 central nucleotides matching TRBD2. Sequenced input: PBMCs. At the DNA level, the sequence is TGTGCCAGCGGACTAGCGGGAGTGGGAGATACGCAGTATTTT. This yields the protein CASGLAGVGDTQYF.